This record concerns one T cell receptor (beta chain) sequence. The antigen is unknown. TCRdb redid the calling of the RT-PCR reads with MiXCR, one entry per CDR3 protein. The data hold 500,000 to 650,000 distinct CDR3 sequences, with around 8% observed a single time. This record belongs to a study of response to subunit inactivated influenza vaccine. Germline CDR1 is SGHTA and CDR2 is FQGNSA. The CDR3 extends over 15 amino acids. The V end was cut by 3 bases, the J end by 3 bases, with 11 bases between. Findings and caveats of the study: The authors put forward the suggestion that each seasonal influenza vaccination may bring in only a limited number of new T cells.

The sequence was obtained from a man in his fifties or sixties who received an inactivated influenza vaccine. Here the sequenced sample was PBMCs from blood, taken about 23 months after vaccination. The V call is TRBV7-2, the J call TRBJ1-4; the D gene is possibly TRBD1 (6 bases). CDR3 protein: CASSLRQAANEKLFF. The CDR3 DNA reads TGTGCCAGCAGCTTGAGACAGGCGGCTAATGAAAAACTGTTTTTT.